This TCR beta chain originates from a study of OX40 agonist ivuxolimab in advanced cancers. About the study: Age averaged around 54 years (range roughly 23 to 90), and 80% to 90% were male. The study, taken as a whole, reports: Also showing low normalized T-cell clonal expansion were some of the nonresponders. At 0.1 to 3.0 mg/kg and by week 6, clonal expansion occurred in CD4+ and CD8+ blood T cells.

A remark on this clone: Its target is unknown.

Sequenced by immunoSEQ multiplex PCR; TCRdb stores in-frame clones only, minus some. The sample holds tens of thousands of clones; roughly 88% are singletons and the top ten take 0.65% to 0.95%. This CDR3 spans 15 amino acids. Germline CDR1 reads LNHDA; CDR2 reads SQIVND (reference sequence). The V end was cut by 3 bases, the J end by 1 base, with 12 bases between. Sequences were derived from CD4+ or CD8+ T cells sorted from blood, sampled in a trial of the OX40 agonist ivuxolimab. This chain connects TRBV19 to TRBJ1-1, with a tentative D call TRBD1 (6 bases). The clonotype was recovered from an adult with an advanced solid tumor such as melanoma, head and neck, liver or kidney cancer. CDR3 coding DNA: TGTGCCAGTAGTATGGGGGCTGAGGGGAACACTGAAGCTTTCTTT. Translated, it gives CASSMGAEGNTEAFF.